This T cell receptor beta chain was recovered during a study of T cells in Graves' hyperthyroidism and ophthalmopathy. The CDR3 totals 15 residues. With V trimmed by 4 bases and J by 0 bases, 7 bases remained unmatched. Germline values: CDR1 DFQATT, CDR2 SNEGSKA (reference sequence). Template material for amplifying TCR beta CDR3 regions consisted of RNA transcripts. HTBI primers were the set used in a first-round RT-PCR of the TCR CDR3. TCRdb reprocessed the multiplex PCR reads via MiXCR and lists one record per CDR3 protein. The profile shows hundreds of thousands of distinct CDR3 sequences, roughly 15% of them singletons. Uncontrolled infection, other autoimmune disease, pregnancy or lactation excluded patients. Many counts were recorded for this clonotype. What it binds is not known. Findings of the study overall: Model predictions of ophthalmopathy came a median about six months before onset.

The sample was blood. The receptor was isolated from a woman aged 45-59 years with Graves' ophthalmopathy. The chain employs TRBV20-1 and TRBJ2-3; 7 nucleotides align to TRBD1. The CDR3 region has the DNA TGCAGTGCTAACAGGGGAATCTCTAGCACAGATACGCAGTATTTT. This gives the protein CSANRGISSTDTQYF.